What follows describes a single TCR beta chain. Trimming cost V 3 bases and J 5 bases, with 4 bases left between them. CDR3 length: 11 residues. The data belong to a study of control samples from healthy donors and cancer patients. The method was immunoSEQ multiplex PCR; TCRdb's version includes in-frame clones alone and lacks a portion of them. Of about 79,000 clones in the sample, roughly 93% are singletons; the top ten hold 1.3%. The chain has TRBV12-3 or TRBV12-4 and TRBJ1-1; D gene ambiguous. The receptor comes from a woman aged 40 to 55 with lung cancer. Sequencing was carried out using PBMCs. The CDR3: CASSFGTEAFF. CDR3 in DNA: TGTGCCAGCAGTTTTGGAACTGAAGCTTTCTTT.